This T cell receptor beta chain came from a study of beta chain features in type 1 diabetes. This CDR3 is built from 16 residues. V was shortened by 0 bases and J by 0 bases, with 6 bases between the two germline ends. Per germline, CDR1 SGHVS and CDR2 FNYEAQ. Of note for this clone: The antigen remains unidentified.

Reverse transcription of all isolated RNA meant that expressed TCRB transcripts were sequenced. Here immunoSEQ multiplex PCR was the method, and the copy in TCRdb shows in-frame clones only, minus some. Among about 290,000 clones listed, 8% were seen once. Every single donor gave one heparinised blood draw, and these averaged around 110 mL. Post-sort purity exceeded 95% for all sorted populations. Study-wide findings and caveats: More deletions and fewer insertions at VDJ junctions were found in patients with type 1 diabetes.

What was sequenced was central memory CD4+ T cells from blood. The origin of this receptor is a woman aged 18-29 years in good health. This chain connects TRBV7-6 to TRBJ2-6; D is unclear. CDR3 bases: TGTGCCAGCAGCTTAGCGTACAGCTCTGGGGCCAACGTCCTGACTTTC. Translating gives CASSLAYSSGANVLTF.